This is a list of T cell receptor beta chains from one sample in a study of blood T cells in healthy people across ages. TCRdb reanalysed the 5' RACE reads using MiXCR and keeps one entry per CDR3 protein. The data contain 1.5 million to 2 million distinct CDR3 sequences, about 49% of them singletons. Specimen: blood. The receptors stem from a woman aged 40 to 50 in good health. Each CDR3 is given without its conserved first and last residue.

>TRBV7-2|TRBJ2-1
ASSLVSGGAPYNEQF
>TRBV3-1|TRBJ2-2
ASGPFRAGLDIGELF
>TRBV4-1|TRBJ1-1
ASSQDLQYTEAF
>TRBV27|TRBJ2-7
ASSPGYGTSREYEQY
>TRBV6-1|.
ASRERTDNEQY
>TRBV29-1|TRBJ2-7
SVRLPGREQY
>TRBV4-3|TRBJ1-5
ASSQQVLGNQPQH
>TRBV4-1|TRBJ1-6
ASSLTGGAGENSPLH
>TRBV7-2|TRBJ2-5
ASSVISSGGAEEETQY
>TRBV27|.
ASSKRTGFYEQY
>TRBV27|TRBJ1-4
ASKGALRGKLF
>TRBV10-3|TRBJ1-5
AISLGQDSNQPQH
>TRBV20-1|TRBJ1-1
RVPGQGDTEAF
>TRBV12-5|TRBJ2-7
ASGLVVGAGPPYEQY
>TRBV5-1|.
ASSPWLAGTYEQY
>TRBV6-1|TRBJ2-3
ASSPGLDSGTQY
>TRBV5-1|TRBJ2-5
ASSWAGTQPEETQY
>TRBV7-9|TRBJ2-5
ASSLEASGETQY
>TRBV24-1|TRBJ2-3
ATSDGTTTDTQY
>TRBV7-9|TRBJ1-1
ASSRGLGYTEAF
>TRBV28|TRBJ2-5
ASSLRDGQFQETQY
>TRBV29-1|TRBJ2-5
SVTEGGGRTQY
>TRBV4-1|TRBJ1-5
ASSHISGSNQPQH
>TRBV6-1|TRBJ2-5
ASSEAGETQY
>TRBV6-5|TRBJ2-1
ASSYSFSGDYNEQF
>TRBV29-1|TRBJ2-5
SVDPGVETQY
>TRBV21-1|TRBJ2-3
ASYPGVPGDTQY
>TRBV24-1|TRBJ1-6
ATSALGQDNSPLH
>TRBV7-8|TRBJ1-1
ASSSRRGLREAF
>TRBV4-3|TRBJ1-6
ASSQEAAGDSPLH
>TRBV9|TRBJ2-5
ASSMGLAGEETQY
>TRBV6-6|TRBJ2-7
ASSRMAYEQY
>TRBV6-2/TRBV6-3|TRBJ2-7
ASSQHTGSGEQY
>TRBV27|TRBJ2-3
ASSLRYPGSTDTQY
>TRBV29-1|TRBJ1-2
SVSGTAGYT
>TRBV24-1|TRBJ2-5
ATRDRKNEQY
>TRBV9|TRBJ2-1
TSSVARKAGESYNEQF
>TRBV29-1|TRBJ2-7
SVEVVDSYEQY
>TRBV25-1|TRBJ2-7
TSSEEGIHREQY
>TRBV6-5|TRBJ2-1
ASTQRGRNEQF
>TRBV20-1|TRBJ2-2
SARAFFSGPTTGELF
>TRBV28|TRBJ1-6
ASSSTPRGSPLH
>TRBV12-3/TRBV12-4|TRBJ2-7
AGSRDRTYEQY
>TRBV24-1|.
ATSDAWTGETQY
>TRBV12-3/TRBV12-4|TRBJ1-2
TSRYQSYGYT
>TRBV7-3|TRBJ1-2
ASSLMGAEGYT
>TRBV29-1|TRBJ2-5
SVSTESSEQY
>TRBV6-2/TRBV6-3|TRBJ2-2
ASSYARSTGELF
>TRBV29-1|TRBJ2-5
SGLTGLQETQY
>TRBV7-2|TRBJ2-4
ASTRTSGGRGEQY
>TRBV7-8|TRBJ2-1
ASSFRDWVF
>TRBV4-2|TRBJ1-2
ASSRDRQGVGYGYT
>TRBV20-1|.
SAWDSGYEQY
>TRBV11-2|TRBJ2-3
ASSSQQVQDTQY
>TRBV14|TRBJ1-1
ASSPLGGLNTEAF